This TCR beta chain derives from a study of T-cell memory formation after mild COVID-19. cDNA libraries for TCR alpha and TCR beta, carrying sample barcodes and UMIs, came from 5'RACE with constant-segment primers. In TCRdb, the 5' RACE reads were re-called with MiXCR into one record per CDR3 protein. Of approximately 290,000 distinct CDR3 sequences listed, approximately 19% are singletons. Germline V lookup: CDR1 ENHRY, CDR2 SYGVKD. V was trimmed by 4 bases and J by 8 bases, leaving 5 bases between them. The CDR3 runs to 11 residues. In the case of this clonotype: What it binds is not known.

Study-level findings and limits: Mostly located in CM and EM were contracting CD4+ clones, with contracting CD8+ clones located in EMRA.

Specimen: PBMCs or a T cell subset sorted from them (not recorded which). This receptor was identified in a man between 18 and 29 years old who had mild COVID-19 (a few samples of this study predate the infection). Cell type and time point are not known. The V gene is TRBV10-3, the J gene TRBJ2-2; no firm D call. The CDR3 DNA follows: TGTGCCATCAGTGCTGTTGGGGAGCTGTTTTTT. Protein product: CAISAVGELFF.